The 27 T cell receptor beta chains below come from one sample, sequenced in a study of monozygotic twins with inflammatory bowel disease. For each CDR3 protein, TCRdb gives one entry from its re-call of the 5' RACE reads, without DNA. The sample is made up of some 150,000 distinct CDR3 sequences, and the top ten hold approximately 1.2% of it. The material sequenced was blood. The receptors originated from a human donor with ulcerative colitis or Crohn's disease, or a healthy co-twin of an affected twin (not recorded which).

CDR3 region: CASSGKPGLIYNEQFF. This sequence joins TRBV25-1 and TRBJ2-1; no DNA is available, so the TRBD2 call from TCRdb remains unchecked. Germline-derived CDR1 and CDR2 are MGHDK and SYGVNS. CDR3 length: 16 amino acids.

V gene TRBV4-2 combines with J gene TRBJ2-1. The CDR3 loop spans 15 amino acids. CDR1 is LGHNA and CDR2 is YNFKEQ in the germline V gene. The CDR3 loop is CASSQVGGTYNEQFF.

The V and J genes are TRBV6-2 or TRBV6-3 and TRBJ2-1; the D gene TCRdb calls, TRBD2, cannot be checked with no DNA. CDR1 and CDR2 from the germline V gene are MNHEY and SVGEGT. The CDR3 contains 16 residues. CDR3 residues: CASSYSLAGGPNEQFF.

The chain couples TRBV29-1 to TRBJ2-5. The V gene's germline CDR1 is SQVTM and CDR2 ANQGSEA. The CDR3 loop spans 13 amino acids. The CDR3 here is CSVPFEGQETQYF.

The chain is built from TRBV6-5 and TRBJ2-1; TCRdb designates TRBD2, a call that cannot be tested without DNA. This CDR3 has 16 residues. Germline values: CDR1 MNHEY, CDR2 SVGAGI. The CDR3 sequence: CASILLAGGPLNEQFF.

The CDR3 reads CSLEYAGTIYF. The chain couples TRBV29-1 to TRBJ1-3. The germline V gene encodes CDR1 SQVTM and CDR2 ANQGSEA. The CDR3 loop spans 11 amino acids.

This rearrangement joins TRBV6-1 to TRBJ2-7; absent DNA, TCRdb's TRBD2 call cannot be checked. Per the germline V gene, CDR1 is MNHNS and CDR2 is SASEGT. The CDR3 sequence is 18 residues long. The CDR3 is CASSPPEIGRERSYEQYF.

The J gene is TRBJ1-6, the V gene TRBV25-1; the D call of TRBD1 rests on TCRdb alone, since no DNA is present to check it. Germline V gene lookup returns CDR1 MGHDK and CDR2 SYGVNS. The CDR3 spans 14 residues. This chain's CDR3 is CASSEYRGHSPLHF.

This chain connects TRBV19 to TRBJ2-7; with no DNA, the TCRdb D assignment of TRBD1 cannot be verified. The CDR3 is 14 residues long. Germline CDR1 reads LNHDA; CDR2 reads SQIVND (reference sequence). The CDR3 loop is CASSIRWGPYEQYF.

J is TRBJ2-5 and V is TRBV10-3; no DNA is available, so the TRBD1 call from TCRdb remains unchecked. Germline lookup yields CDR1 ENHRY and CDR2 SYGVKD. The CDR3 runs 15 residues. CDR3 amino acids: CAISSPGQGPETQYF.

This chain joins TRBV20-1 and TRBJ2-5; TCRdb selects TRBD2, and the lack of DNA leaves this call unchecked. The germline V gene has CDR1 DFQATT and CDR2 SNEGSKA (reference sequence). This CDR3 is 14 amino acids long. This chain's CDR3 is CSARAGRAQETQYF.

V is TRBV10-3 and J is TRBJ2-7; TCRdb picks TRBD2, but there is no DNA to check that call. Germline V gene lookup returns CDR1 ENHRY and CDR2 SYGVKD. The CDR3 spans 14 residues. CDR3 sequence: CAIRGSGSLYEQYF.

The chain is built from TRBV20-1 and TRBJ1-5. Germline loops: CDR1 DFQATT, CDR2 SNEGSKA (reference sequence). The CDR3 covers 11 residues. The CDR3 sequence is CSAKQNQPQHF.

The gene calls are TRBV5-1 and TRBJ1-5. The CDR3 sequence is 14 residues long. CDR1 SGHRS and CDR2 YFSETQ come from the germline V gene. The CDR3 reads CASSLSSGNQPQHF.

The V gene is TRBV20-1, the J gene TRBJ2-7; the D call of TRBD1 rests on TCRdb alone, since no DNA is present to check it. The CDR3 runs 13 residues. The germline V gene has CDR1 DFQATT and CDR2 SNEGSKA (reference sequence). CDR3 amino acids: CSADRGGVWEQYF.

The chain employs TRBV5-1 and TRBJ2-2; TCRdb lists TRBD1, though no DNA is available to test this call. Germline assignment: CDR1 SGHRS and CDR2 YFSETQ. The CDR3 loop spans 16 amino acids. This CDR3 is CASSFGDRGYTGELFF.

The chain couples TRBV15 to TRBJ2-1. The CDR3 sequence is 13 residues long. The V gene's germline CDR1 is LNHNV and CDR2 YYDKDF (reference sequence). This chain's CDR3 is CATQRSSYNEQFF.

The V gene is TRBV20-1, the J gene TRBJ2-1; absent DNA, TCRdb's TRBD2 call cannot be checked. Germline-derived CDR1 and CDR2 are DFQATT and SNEGSKA (reference sequence). This CDR3 region has 14 residues. CDR3 sequence: CSADPERELSEQFF.

The chain has TRBV15 and TRBJ2-3; as DNA is missing, the TRBD1 call by TCRdb cannot be tested. CDR1 LNHNV and CDR2 YYDKDF come from the germline V gene (reference sequence). The CDR3 has 14 amino acids. Here the CDR3 reads CATIDRGGTDTQYF.

The chain couples TRBV24-1 to TRBJ1-5; TCRdb outputs TRBD1, but without DNA this stays unchecked. The CDR3 is 15 residues long. The germline V gene has CDR1 KGHDR and CDR2 SFDVKD. The CDR3 here is CATSDTGTGNQPQHF.

This chain connects TRBV12-5 to TRBJ1-5; TCRdb indicates TRBD1, and absent DNA this call remains unverified. This CDR3 contains 16 residues. In germline, CDR1 is LGHNT, CDR2 FRNRAP. CDR3 sequence reads: CASGPPRGYSNQPQHF.

V and J are TRBV7-9 and TRBJ2-3; the TCRdb D gene call, TRBD2, has no DNA to confirm it. The CDR3 covers 16 residues. The germline V gene has CDR1 SEHNR and CDR2 FQNEAQ (reference sequence). The CDR3 here is CASSATSGRASDTQYF.

The V gene is TRBV27, the J gene TRBJ1-2. The CDR3 extends over 16 amino acids. Germline CDR1 is MNHEY and CDR2 is SMNVEV (reference sequence). The CDR3: CASSLSIQPANYGYTF.

The V call is TRBV3-1, the J call TRBJ2-5. The CDR3 covers 15 residues. Germline CDR1 is LGHDT and CDR2 is YNNKEL (reference sequence). The CDR3: CASSQDYARQETQYF.

This rearrangement joins TRBV9 to TRBJ1-1; with no DNA, the TCRdb D assignment of TRBD1 cannot be verified. The CDR3 is made up of 15 amino acids. Germline CDR1 and CDR2: SGDLS and YYNGEE. The CDR3 is CASSPTDSVNTEAFF.

CDR3 amino acids: CASQKGLAFNEQFF. V gene TRBV5-1 combines with J gene TRBJ2-1; without DNA, the TCRdb call of TRBD2 cannot be checked. Germline assignment: CDR1 SGHRS and CDR2 YFSETQ. This CDR3 contains 14 residues.

The V call is TRBV7-6, the J call TRBJ2-7. The CDR3 covers 16 residues. CDR1 is SGHVS and CDR2 is FNYEAQ in the germline V gene. The CDR3 sequence is CASSLVASTSTYEQYF.